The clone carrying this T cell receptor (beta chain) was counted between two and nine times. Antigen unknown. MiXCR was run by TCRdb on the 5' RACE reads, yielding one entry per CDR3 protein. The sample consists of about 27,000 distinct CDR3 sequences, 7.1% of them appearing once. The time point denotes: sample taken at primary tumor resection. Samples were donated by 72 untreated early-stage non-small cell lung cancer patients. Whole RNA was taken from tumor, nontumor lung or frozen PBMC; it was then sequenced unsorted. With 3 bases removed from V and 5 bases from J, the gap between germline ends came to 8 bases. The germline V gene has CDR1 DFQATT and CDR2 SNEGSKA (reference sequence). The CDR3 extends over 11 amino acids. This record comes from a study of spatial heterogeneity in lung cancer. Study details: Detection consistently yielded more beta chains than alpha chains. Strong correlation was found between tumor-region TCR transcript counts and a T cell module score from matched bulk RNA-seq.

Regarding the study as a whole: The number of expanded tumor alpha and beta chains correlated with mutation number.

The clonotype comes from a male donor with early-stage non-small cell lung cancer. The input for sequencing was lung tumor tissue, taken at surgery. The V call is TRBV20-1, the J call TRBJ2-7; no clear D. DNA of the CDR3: TGCAGTGCTAGTTACGCGGACGAGCAGTACTTC. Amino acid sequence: CSASYADEQYF.